The entry below describes one T cell receptor (beta chain). The sample is drawn from a study of T cells in Graves' hyperthyroidism and ophthalmopathy. For the diagnoses, clinical symptoms, serum thyroxine and TRAb, thyroid ultrasound and orbital computed tomography were used. V trimming: 7 bases; J trimming: 3 bases; junction bases outside the gene matches: 8. The germline V gene has CDR1 GTSNPN and CDR2 SVGIG (reference sequence). CDR3 length: 14 amino acids. From RNA transcripts, TCR beta CDR3 regions were amplified. The TCR CDR3 first-round RT-PCR relied on the HTBI primer set. One entry per CDR3 protein, called by TCRdb with MiXCR from the multiplex PCR reads. The data hold about 360,000 distinct CDR3 sequences, with less than 15% observed a single time.

The TCR was taken from a woman younger than 35 with Graves' hyperthyroidism. The chain carries TRBV30 and TRBJ1-5; 8 nucleotides align to TRBD1. The specimen sequenced was blood. CDR3 coding DNA: TGTGCCTCGACTGTTCAGGGGGCCAATCAGCCCCAGCATTTT. Protein product: CASTVQGANQPQHF.